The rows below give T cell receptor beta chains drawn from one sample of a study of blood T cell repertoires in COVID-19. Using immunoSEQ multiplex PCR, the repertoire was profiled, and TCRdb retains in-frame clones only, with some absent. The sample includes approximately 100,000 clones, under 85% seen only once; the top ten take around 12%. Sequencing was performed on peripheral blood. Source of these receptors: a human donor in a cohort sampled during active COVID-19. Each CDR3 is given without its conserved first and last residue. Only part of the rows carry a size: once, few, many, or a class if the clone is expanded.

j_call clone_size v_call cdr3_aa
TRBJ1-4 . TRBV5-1 ASSLWGDAEKLF
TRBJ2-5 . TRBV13 ASTKGTSGGQTQY
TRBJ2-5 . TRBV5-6 ASHRRGNQETQY
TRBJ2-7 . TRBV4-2 ASSQDRSSGTYEQY
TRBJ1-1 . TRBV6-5 ASSPLGRNTEAF
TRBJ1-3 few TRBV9 ASSADLSSGNTIY
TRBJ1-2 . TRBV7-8 ASSLRWLSQGERDYT
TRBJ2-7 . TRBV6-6 ASSRTGGEQY
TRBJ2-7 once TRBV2 ASSGPEDRGSYEQY
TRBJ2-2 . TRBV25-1 ASRETGNTGELF
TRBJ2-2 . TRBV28 ASHLSGQNTGELF
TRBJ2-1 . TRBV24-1 ATSGGTGWGNEQF
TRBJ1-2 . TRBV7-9 ASSPAQSYGYT
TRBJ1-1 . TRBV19 ASSISRDRSTEAF
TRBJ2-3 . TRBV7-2 ASSLGPSGVTDTQY
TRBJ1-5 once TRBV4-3 ASSQDYRSNQPQH
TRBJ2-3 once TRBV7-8 ASSLWRGRTDTQY